One TCR beta chain is described in this entry. Its matching antigen is unknown. This entry belongs to a study of T cell responses to AZD1222 COVID-19 vaccine. About the research overall: Second-dose timings of about 4 or about 12 weeks were pooled.

Study conclusions and caveats: Nearly half of unique spike-specific TCRs reportedly avoided B.1.351 and B.1.1.7 mutated regions. Just five to seven people given AZD1222 tested seropositive at baseline. Spike-specific TCR breadth and depth rose after two AZD1222 doses.

This CDR3 comprises 21 residues. V shed 0 bases and J 9 bases; nucleotides not matched to a gene: 25. In germline, CDR1 is SGDLS, CDR2 YYNGEE. Using immunoSEQ multiplex PCR, the repertoire was profiled, and TCRdb retains in-frame clones only, with some absent. The data hold about 140,000 clones, with about 90% observed a single time. The genes are TRBV9 and TRBJ2-1; TRBD2 matches 9 bases. The sequence derives from an adult in good health. This sample comprised peripheral blood, obtained on day 0 of AZD1222 vaccination. This CDR3 is CASSVDALAGPGRGWGVEQFF. CDR3 nucleotides: TGTGCCAGCAGCGTAGACGCTCTAGCGGGACCGGGGAGGGGCTGGGGAGTTGAGCAGTTCTTC.